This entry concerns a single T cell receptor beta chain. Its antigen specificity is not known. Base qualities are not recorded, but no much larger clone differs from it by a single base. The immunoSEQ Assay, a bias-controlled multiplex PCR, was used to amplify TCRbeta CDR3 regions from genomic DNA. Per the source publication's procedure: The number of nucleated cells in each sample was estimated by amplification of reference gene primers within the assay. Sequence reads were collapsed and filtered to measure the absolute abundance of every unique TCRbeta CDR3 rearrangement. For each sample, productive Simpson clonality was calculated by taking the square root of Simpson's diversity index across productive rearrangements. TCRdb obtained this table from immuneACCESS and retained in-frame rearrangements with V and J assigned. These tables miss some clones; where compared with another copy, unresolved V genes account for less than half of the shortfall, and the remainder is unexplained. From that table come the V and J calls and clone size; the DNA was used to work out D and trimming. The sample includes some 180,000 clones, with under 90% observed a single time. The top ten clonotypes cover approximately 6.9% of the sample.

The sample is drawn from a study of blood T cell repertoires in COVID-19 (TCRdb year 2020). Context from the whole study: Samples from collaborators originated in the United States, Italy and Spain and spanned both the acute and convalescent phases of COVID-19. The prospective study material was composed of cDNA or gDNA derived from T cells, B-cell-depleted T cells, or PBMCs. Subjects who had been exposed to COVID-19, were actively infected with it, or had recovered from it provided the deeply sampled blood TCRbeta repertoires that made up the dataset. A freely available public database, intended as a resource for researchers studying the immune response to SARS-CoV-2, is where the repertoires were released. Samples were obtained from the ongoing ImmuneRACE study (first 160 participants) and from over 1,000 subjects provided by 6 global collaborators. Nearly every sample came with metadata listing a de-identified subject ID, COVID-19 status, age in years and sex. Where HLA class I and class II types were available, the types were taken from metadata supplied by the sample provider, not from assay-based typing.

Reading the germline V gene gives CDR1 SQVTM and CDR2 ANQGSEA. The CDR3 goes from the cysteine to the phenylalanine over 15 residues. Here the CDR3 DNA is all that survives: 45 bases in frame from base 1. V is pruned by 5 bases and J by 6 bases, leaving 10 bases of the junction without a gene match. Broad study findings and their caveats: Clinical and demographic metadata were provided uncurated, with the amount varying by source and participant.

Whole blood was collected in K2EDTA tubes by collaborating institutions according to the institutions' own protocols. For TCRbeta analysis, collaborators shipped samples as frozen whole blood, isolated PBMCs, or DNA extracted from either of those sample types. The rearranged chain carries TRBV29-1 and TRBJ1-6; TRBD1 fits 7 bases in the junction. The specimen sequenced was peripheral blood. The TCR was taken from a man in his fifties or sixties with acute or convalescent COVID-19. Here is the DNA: TGCAGCGTTCTGGTTTCCGACAGGGTTAATTCACCCCTCCACTTT. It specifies CSVLVSDRVNSPLHF.